This T cell receptor beta chain was found in a study of blood T cell repertoires in COVID-19. Germline trimming cut 10 bases from V and 0 bases from J; bases unmatched to any gene: 7. CDR3 length: 14 residues. The germline CDR1 and CDR2 sequences are MDHEN and SYDVKM. Here immunoSEQ multiplex PCR was the method, and the copy in TCRdb shows in-frame clones only, minus some. The sample carries roughly 180,000 clones, around four fifths recorded once. Sequenced input: PBMCs or T cells enriched from blood (not recorded which). The chain recombines TRBV28 with TRBJ2-7, with 9 bases aligning to TRBD1. The receptor's source is a woman aged 50 to 60 in a cohort exposed to, infected with or recovered from COVID-19 (not recorded which). The CDR3 nucleotides are TGTGCCACCGAGACAGGGGGAAACTCCTACGAGCAGTACTTC. Translated, it gives CATETGGNSYEQYF.